This T cell receptor beta chain was profiled in a study of OX40 agonist ivuxolimab in advanced cancers. Background on the study: Partial responses were seen in three patients, one with hepatocellular carcinoma and two with cutaneous melanoma. Study-wide results and caveats: Blood T cells, both CD4+ and CD8+, expanded clonally by week 6 at 0.1 to 3.0 mg/kg.

Researchers took blood at baseline, on cycle 4 day 1, and on cycle 7 day 1. Between the trimmed V and J ends, which lost 2 bases and 4 bases, there was a span of 8 bases. Germline V CDR1 and CDR2: ENHRY, SYGVKD. The CDR3 runs 13 residues. Of note for this clone: The antigen is unknown.

Repertoires were generated with immunoSEQ multiplex PCR, while TCRdb's copy carries only in-frame clones and drops some. Here the sample spans tens of thousands of clones, roughly 92% being singletons. V is TRBV10-3 and J is TRBJ1-2, with a weak D call TRBD1 (6 bases). The sequencing used CD4+ or CD8+ T cells sorted from blood, collected in a trial of the OX40 agonist ivuxolimab. This sequence was found in an adult with an advanced solid tumor such as melanoma, head and neck, liver or kidney cancer. CDR3 bases: TGTGCCATCAGTGAGCCGGACAGCTATGGCTACACCTTC. The encoded protein is CAISEPDSYGYTF.